One TCR beta chain is described in this entry. TCRdb reprocessed the 5' RACE reads, with one entry per CDR3 protein and no DNA. The listing records about 400,000 distinct CDR3 sequences. The CDR3 is 13 residues long. The germline V gene encodes CDR1 DFQATT and CDR2 SNEGSKA (reference sequence). This record comes from a study of T cells expressing NK-cell markers. The receptor comes from a woman in her fifties or sixties in good health. Sample: blood T cells: a sorted CD56 or NKG2C T cell subset, CD4+ or CD8+ T cells, or bulk PBMC T cells (not recorded which). The J gene is TRBJ2-7, the V gene TRBV20-1; there is no DNA to check the TCRdb D call of TRBD2. The CDR3 loop is CSASLAGPGEQYF.